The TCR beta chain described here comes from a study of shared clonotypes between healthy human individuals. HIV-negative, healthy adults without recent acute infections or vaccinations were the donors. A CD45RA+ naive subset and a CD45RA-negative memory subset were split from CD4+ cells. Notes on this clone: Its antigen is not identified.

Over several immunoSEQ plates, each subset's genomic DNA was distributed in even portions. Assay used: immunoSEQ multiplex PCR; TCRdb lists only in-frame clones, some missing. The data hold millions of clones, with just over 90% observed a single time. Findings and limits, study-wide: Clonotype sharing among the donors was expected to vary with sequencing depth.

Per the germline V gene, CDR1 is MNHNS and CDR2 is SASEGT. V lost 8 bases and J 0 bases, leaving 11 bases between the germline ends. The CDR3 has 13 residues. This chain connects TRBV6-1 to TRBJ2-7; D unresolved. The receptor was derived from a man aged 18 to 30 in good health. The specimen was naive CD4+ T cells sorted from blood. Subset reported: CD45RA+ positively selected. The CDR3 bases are TGTGCCAGCGTGGGCCTATACTCCTACGAGCAGTACTTC. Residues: CASVGLYSYEQYF.